The sequence of this T cell receptor beta chain was determined in a study of T-cell reconstitution after alpha-beta-depleted transplantation in children. Broader study findings: Approximately two months post-transplant, alpha-beta T cells reportedly originated from several hundred expanded graft clones. Once a year had passed after transplant, T-cell counts and diversity came mostly from newly produced T cells.

V was trimmed by 6 bases and J by 2 bases, leaving 14 bases between them. The CDR3 sequence is 15 residues long. Per germline, CDR1 LNHNV and CDR2 YYDKDF (reference sequence). It was with unique molecular identifiers that the TCRbeta library was prepared. One entry per CDR3 protein, called by TCRdb with MiXCR from the PCR reads. The sample holds almost 250,000 distinct CDR3 sequences, roughly 25% seen once. With regard to this clonotype: Its matching antigen is unknown.

This chain uses TRBV15 with TRBJ2-1; a weak D match, TRBD2 (6 bases). The TCR sequence derives from a girl aged 2 to 10 with Fanconi anemia, due to receive a stem cell transplant. Sequencing was performed on PBMCs, taken before TCRalphabeta/CD19-depleted stem cell transplant. CDR3 nucleotides: TGTGCCACCAGTCGCGGGGATACGGCCTACAATGAGCAGTTCTTC. Translated: CATSRGDTAYNEQFF.